This TCR beta chain was sequenced for a study of T-cell memory formation after mild COVID-19. Study in general: There were largely donor-specific TCR clusters. The study's findings and limits: Day 15 to 85 contractors were CD4/CD8 balanced; later expanders leaned CD4+. Memory cells collected pre-infection included some clones that later responded, suggesting cross-reactive memory joined. Specificity for SARS-CoV-2 was not confirmed among the second-wave clones peaking on day 37.

Germline assignment: CDR1 MNHEY and CDR2 SMNVEV (reference sequence). Deletions cut 8 bases from V and 7 bases from J, with 18 bases between. The CDR3 spans 13 residues. One entry per CDR3 protein, called by TCRdb with MiXCR from the 5' RACE reads. The sample carries 450,000 to 700,000 distinct CDR3 sequences, approximately 18% recorded once. This clonotype was detected a few times. Antigen unknown. V and J are TRBV27 and TRBJ2-7; TRBD2 is a possible D gene (6 bases). Sequences were obtained from PBMCs or a T cell subset sorted from them (not recorded which). The TCR originated in an adult woman who had mild COVID-19 (a few samples of this study predate the infection). Cell type and time point are not known. The CDR3 bases are TGTGCCAGCGGGGGGACCCGAACGGGGGAGCAGTACTTC. This translates into CASGGTRTGEQYF.